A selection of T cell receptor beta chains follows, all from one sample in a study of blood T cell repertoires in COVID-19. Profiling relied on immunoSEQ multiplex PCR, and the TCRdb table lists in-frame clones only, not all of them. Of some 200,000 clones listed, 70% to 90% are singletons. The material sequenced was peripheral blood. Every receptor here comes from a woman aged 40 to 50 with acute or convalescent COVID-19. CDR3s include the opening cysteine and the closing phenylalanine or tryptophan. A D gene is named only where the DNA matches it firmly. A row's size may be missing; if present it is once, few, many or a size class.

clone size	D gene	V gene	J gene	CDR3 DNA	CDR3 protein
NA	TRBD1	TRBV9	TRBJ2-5	TGTGCCAGCAGCGTAGCCGCGGACAGGGGGGGACCCTCAGAGACCCAGTACTTC	CASSVAADRGGPSETQYF
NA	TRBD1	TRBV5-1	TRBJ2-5	TGCGCCAGCAGCTCGGGACAGGGTCAGGAGACCCAGTACTTC	CASSSGQGQETQYF
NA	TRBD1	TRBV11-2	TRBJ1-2	TGTGCCAGCAGCTCGCAACCGACAGGGGCGCGCTATGGCTACACCTTC	CASSSQPTGARYGYTF
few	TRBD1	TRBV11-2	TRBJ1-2	TGTGCCAGCAGCCCGGGACAGAACTATGGCTACACCTTC	CASSPGQNYGYTF
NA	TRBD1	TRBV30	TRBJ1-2	TGTGCCTGGGGACAGGGGGTCACTAACTATGGCTACACCTTC	CAWGQGVTNYGYTF
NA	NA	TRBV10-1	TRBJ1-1	TGCGCCAGCAGTGAGTCGTCGACATTCGGCACTGAAGCTTTCTTT	CASSESSTFGTEAFF
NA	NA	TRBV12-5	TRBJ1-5	TGTGCTAGTGGTTTGGTACCTTCAGGTCGGAGCAATCAGCCCCAGCATTTT	CASGLVPSGRSNQPQHF
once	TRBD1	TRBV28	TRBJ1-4	TGTGCCAGCACCCCGGGGGACAGGGGGCAACTGTTTTTT	CASTPGDRGQLFF
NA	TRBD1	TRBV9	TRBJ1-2	TGTGCCAGCAGCGCGGACAGGAATACTAACTATGGCTACACCTTC	CASSADRNTNYGYTF
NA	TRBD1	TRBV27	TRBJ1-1	TGTGCCAGCTCCTTGGTCGGGACAGGGACGAACACTGAAGCTTTCTTT	CASSLVGTGTNTEAFF
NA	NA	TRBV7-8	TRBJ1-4	TGTGCCAGCAGCTTAGGTTCCTCTGAAAAACTGTTTTTT	CASSLGSSEKLFF
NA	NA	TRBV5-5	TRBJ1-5	TGTGCCAGCAGCTTGGACCAGGGAGGCATCGATCAGCCCCAGCATTTT	CASSLDQGGIDQPQHF
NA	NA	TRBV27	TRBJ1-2	TGTGCCAGCAGTTTAAGCGTCGCGGCAGGGATTAACTATGGCTACACCTTC	CASSLSVAAGINYGYTF
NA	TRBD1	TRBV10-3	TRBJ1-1	TGTGCCACTATGGACAGGGGGAACACTGAAGCTTTCTTT	CATMDRGNTEAFF
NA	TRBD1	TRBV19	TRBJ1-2	TGTGCCAGTGGGACCGGACAGGGAAGCGGCTACACCTTC	CASGTGQGSGYTF
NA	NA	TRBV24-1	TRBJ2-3	TGTGCCACCAGTGAGCTCGTATCAGGAAGAACAGATACGCAGTATTTT	CATSELVSGRTDTQYF
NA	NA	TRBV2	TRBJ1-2	TGTGCCAGCAGTGACGTAGTTTATGGCTACACCTTC	CASSDVVYGYTF
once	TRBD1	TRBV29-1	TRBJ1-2	TGCAGCGTCCAGGGACAGGGCGACTATGGCTACACCTTC	CSVQGQGDYGYTF
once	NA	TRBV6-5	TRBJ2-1	TGTGCCAGCAGTCGGACTTTACACAATGAGCAGTTCTTC	CASSRTLHNEQFF
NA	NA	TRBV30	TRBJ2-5	TGTGCCTGGAGTGTGACAGCGACTGGCAAAGAGACCCAGTACTTC	CAWSVTATGKETQYF
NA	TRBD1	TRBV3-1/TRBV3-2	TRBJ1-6	TGTGCCAGCAGTTCGGGACAGCCCAATTCACCCCTCCACTTT	CASSSGQPNSPLHF
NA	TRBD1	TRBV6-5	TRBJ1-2	TGTGCCAGCAGGGACACTTCAGGGGGCGCCGCCTTC	CASRDTSGGAAF